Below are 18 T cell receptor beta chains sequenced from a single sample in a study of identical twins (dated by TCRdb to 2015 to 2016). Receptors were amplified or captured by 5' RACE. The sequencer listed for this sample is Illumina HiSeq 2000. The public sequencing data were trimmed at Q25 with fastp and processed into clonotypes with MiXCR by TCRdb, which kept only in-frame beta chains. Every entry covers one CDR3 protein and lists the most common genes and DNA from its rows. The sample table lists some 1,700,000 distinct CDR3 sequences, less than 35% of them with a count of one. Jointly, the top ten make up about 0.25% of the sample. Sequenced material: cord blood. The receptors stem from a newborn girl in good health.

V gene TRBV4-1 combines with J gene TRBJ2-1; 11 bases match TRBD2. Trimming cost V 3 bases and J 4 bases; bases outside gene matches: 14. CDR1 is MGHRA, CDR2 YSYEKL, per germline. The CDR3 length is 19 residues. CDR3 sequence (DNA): TGCGCCAGCAGCCAGCTTAGCCTGGGACTAGCGGTTCCATACAATGAGCAGTTCTTC. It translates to CASSQLSLGLAVPYNEQFF.

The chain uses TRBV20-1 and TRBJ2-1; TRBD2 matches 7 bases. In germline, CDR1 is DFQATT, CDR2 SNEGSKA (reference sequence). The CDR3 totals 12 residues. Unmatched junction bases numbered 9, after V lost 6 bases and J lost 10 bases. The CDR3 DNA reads TGCAGTGCCCTCGGACTAGACTACGAGCAGTTCTTC. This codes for CSALGLDYEQFF.

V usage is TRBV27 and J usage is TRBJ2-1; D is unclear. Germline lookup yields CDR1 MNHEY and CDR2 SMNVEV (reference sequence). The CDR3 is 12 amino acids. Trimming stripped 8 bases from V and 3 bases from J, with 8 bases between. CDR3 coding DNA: TGTGCCAGCCGCCATGGCTACAATGAGCAGTTCTTC. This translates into CASRHGYNEQFF.

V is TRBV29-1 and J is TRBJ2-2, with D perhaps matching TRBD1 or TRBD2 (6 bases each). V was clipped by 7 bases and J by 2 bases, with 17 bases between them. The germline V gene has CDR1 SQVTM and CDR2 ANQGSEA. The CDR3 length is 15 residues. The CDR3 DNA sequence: TGCAGCGCCGAAGGTCGGGGGACAAACACCGGGGAGCTGTTTTTT. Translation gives CSAEGRGTNTGELFF.

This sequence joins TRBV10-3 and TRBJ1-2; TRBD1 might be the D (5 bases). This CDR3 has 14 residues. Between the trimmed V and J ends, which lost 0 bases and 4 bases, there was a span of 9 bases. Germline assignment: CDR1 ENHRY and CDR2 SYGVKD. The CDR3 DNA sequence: TGTGCCATCAGTGAGTCGTCAGGGAGCTATGGCTACACCTTC. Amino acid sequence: CAISESSGSYGYTF.

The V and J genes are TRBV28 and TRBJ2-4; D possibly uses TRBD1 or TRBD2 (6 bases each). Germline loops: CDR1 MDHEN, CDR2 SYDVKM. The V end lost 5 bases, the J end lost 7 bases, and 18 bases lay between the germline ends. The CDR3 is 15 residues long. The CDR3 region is CASSPRGPTGNIQYF. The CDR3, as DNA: TGTGCCAGCAGTCCCCGGGGGCCAACGGGGAACATTCAGTACTTC.

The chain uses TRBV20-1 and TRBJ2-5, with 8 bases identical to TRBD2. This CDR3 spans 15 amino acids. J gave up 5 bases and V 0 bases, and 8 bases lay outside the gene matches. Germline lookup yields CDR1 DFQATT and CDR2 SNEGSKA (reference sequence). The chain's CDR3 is CSARDAGRVGETQYF. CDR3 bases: TGCAGTGCTAGAGATGCCGGGAGGGTGGGGGAGACCCAGTACTTC.

In DNA, the CDR3 is TGTGCCATCAGGACCAAAAACGGGCCCCAGCATTTT. As protein: CAIRTKNGPQHF. J is TRBJ1-5 and V is TRBV10-3; D is unresolved. V gave up 6 bases and J gave up 9 bases, with 12 bases separating them. This CDR3 has 12 residues. Germline-derived CDR1 and CDR2 are ENHRY and SYGVKD.

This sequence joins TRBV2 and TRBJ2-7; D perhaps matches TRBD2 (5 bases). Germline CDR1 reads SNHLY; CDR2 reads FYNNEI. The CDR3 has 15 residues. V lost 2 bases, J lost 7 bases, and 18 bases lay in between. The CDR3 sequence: CASSEYYSRANEQYF. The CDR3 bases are TGTGCCAGCAGTGAATACTATTCGAGGGCAAATGAGCAGTACTTC.

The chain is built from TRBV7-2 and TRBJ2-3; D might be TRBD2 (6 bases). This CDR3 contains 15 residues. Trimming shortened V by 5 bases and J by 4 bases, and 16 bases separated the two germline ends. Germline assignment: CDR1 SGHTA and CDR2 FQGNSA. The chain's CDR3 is CASSRRTTVADTQYF. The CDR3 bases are TGTGCCAGCAGCCGTAGGACTACCGTCGCAGATACGCAGTATTTT.

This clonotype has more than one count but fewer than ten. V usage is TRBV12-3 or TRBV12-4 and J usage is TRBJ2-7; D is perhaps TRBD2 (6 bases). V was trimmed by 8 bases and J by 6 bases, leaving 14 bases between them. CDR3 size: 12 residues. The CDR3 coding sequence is TGTGCCAGCTCCCAAGAGGGAGGCGAGCAGTACTTC. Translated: CASSQEGGEQYF.

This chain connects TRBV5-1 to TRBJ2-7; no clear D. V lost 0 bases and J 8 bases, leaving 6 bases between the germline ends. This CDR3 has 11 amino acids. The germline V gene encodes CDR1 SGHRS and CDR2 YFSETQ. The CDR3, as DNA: TGCGCCAGCAGCTTGGGCGACAAGCAGTACTTC. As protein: CASSLGDKQYF.

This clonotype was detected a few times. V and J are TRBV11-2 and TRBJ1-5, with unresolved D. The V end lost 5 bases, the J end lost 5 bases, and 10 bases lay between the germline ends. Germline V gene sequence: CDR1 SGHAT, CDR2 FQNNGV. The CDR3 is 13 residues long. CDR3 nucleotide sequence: TGTGCCAGCAGCCCTTCTGGGTATCAGCCCCAGCATTTT. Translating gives CASSPSGYQPQHF.

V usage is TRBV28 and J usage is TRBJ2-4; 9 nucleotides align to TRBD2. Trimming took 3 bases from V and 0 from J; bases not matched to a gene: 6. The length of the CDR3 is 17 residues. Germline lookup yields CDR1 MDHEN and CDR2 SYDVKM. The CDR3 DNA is TGTGCCAGCAGTTTGGTAGCGGGAGCGATAGCCAAAAACATTCAGTACTTC. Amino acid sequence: CASSLVAGAIAKNIQYF.

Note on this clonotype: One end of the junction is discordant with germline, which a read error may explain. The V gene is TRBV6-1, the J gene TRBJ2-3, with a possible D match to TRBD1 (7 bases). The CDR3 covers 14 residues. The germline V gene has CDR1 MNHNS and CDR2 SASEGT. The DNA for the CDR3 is TGTGCCTGCAGGGGGGTAGCAGGGACAGATACGCAGTATTTT. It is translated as CACRGVAGTDTQYF.

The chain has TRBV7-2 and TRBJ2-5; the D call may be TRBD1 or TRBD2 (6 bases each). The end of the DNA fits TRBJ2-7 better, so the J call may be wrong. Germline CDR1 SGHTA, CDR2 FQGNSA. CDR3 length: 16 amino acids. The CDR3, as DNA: TGTGCCAGCAGCTTAGTAACGGGGGCCCTTACCTACGAGCAGTACTTC. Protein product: CASSLVTGALTYEQYF.

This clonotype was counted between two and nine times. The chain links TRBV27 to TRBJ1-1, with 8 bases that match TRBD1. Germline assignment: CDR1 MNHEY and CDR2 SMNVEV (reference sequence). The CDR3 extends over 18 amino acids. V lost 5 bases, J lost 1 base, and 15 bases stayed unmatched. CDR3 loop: CASSRRPTGAEGNTEAFF. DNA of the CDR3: TGTGCCAGCAGTCGGCGACCGACAGGGGCGGAGGGGAACACTGAAGCTTTCTTT.

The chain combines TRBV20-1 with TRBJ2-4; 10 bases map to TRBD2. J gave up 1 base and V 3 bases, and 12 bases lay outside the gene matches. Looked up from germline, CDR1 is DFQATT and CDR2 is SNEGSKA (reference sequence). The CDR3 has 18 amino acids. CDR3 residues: CSASSTSGGAWAKNIQYF. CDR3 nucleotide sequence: TGCAGTGCTAGTAGTACGAGCGGGGGGGCGTGGGCCAAAAACATTCAGTACTTC.